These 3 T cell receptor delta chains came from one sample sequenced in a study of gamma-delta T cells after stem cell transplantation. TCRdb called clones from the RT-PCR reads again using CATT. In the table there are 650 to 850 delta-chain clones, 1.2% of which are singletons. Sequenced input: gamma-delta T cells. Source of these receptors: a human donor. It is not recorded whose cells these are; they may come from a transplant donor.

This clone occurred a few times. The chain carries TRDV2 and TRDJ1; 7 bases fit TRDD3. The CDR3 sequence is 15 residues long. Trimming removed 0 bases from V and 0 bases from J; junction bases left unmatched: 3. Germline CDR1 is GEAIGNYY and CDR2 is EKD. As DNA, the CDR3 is TGTGCCTGTGACACCCTGGGGGTTTACACCGATAAACTCATCTTT. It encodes CACDTLGVYTDKLIF.

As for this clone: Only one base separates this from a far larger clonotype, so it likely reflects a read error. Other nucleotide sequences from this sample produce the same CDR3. CDR3 bases: TGTGCCTGCGACCAAGTATCTGGGGGATACGCCGTCGATAAACTCATCTTT. It encodes CACDQVSGGYAVDKLIF. The chain has TRDV2 and TRDJ1; 12 positions match TRDD3. Germline lookup yields CDR1 GEAIGNYY and CDR2 EKD. CDR3 length: 17 amino acids. V shed 7 bases, J shed 4 bases, and the junction held 15 bases outside the gene matches.

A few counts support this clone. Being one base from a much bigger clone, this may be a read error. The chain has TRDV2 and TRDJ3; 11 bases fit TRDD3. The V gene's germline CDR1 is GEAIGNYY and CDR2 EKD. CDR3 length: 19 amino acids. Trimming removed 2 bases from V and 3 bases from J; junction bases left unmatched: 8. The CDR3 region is CACDSNGGYEHWDTRQMFF. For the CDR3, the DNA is TGTGCCTGTGACAGTAATGGGGGATACGAGCACTGGGACACCCGACAGATGTTTTTC.